The 11 T cell receptor beta chains below all came from one sample that was sequenced in a study of technical replicates of blood from four donors. Produced via immunoSEQ multiplex PCR; TCRdb's table is partial and in-frame only. The table records about 75,000 clones, 92% of them present only once. The sequencing input was T cells isolated from PBMCs. These receptors originate from a human donor in good health.

The genes are TRBV30 and TRBJ2-1, with 14 nucleotides matching TRBD2. This CDR3 region has 16 residues. Germline CDR1 and CDR2: GTSNPN and SVGIG (reference sequence). V trimming: 3 bases; J trimming: 8 bases; junction bases outside the gene matches: 9. The CDR3 nucleotides read TGTGCCTGGAGCTCTTGGGGGACTAGCGGGAGTCATGAGCAGTTCTTC. Protein: CAWSSWGTSGSHEQFF.

The V gene is TRBV27, the J gene TRBJ2-7; weak D call: TRBD2 (5 bases). The CDR3 is 12 amino acids. CDR1 is MNHEY and CDR2 is SMNVEV in the germline V gene (reference sequence). V lost 2 bases, J lost 6 bases, and 8 bases lay in between. The CDR3 here is CASSLEGLEQYF. The CDR3 nucleotides are TGTGCCAGCAGTTTAGAAGGACTCGAGCAGTACTTC.

This clone was observed a handful of times. This chain uses TRBV27 with TRBJ1-1, with a tentative D call TRBD1 (6 bases). Germline assignment: CDR1 MNHEY and CDR2 SMNVEV (reference sequence). The CDR3 contains 13 residues. Trimming took off 8 bases at V and 4 bases at J, with 14 bases between the two ends. The CDR3 bases are TGTGCCAGCGTGACTCTAGGGGGCACTGAAGCTTTCTTT. It codes for CASVTLGGTEAFF.

The chain has TRBV30 and TRBJ1-2, with a possible D match to TRBD1 (6 bases). V was pared by 2 bases and J by 7 bases, with 11 bases between. Germline V gene lookup returns CDR1 GTSNPN and CDR2 SVGIG (reference sequence). The CDR3 runs to 12 residues. CDR3 amino acids: CAWSLQGRGYTF. The DNA for the CDR3 is TGTGCCTGGAGTCTACAGGGCCGTGGCTACACCTTC. Full variable domain (rest looked up from reference TRBV30 and TRBJ1-2): SQTIHQWPATLVQPVGSPLSLECTVEGTSNPNLYWYRQAAGRGLQLLFYSVGIGQISSEVPQNLSASRPQDRQFILSSKKLLLSDSGFYLCAWSLQGRGYTFGSGTRLTVV.

J is TRBJ2-1 and V is TRBV7-2, with 8 bases identical to TRBD2. Looked up from germline, CDR1 is SGHTA and CDR2 is FQGNSA. The CDR3 consists of 17 residues. V shed 5 bases, J shed 5 bases, and the junction held 14 bases outside the gene matches. The CDR3, as DNA: TGTGCCAGCAGCCACTTGGGACTAGTTAGAGAAAACAATGAGCAGTTCTTC. Translated: CASSHLGLVRENNEQFF.

This chain links TRBV7-3 with TRBJ2-5; 10 bases are shared with TRBD2. With V trimmed by 2 bases and J by 5 bases, 5 bases remained unmatched. Germline values: CDR1 SGHTA, CDR2 FQGTGA. The length of the CDR3 is 15 residues. This chain's CDR3 is CASSLGLAGAETQYF. DNA for the CDR3: TGTGCCAGCAGCTTAGGGCTAGCGGGAGCGGAGACCCAGTACTTC.

J is TRBJ1-3 and V is TRBV5-6; D perhaps matches TRBD1 (6 bases). Trimming left V 5 bases short and J 0 bases short, with 9 bases between. CDR1 and CDR2 from the germline V gene are SGHDT and YYEEEE. The CDR3 contains 14 residues. The CDR3 DNA is TGTGCCAGCAGTTCAGGGGTCTCTGGAAACACCATATATTTT. It specifies CASSSGVSGNTIYF. Filled out from reference TRBV5-6 and TRBJ1-3, the complete variable domain reads DAGVTQSPTHLIKTRGQQVTLRCSPKSGHDTVSWYQQALGQGPQFIFQYYEEEERQRGNFPDRFSGHQFPNYSSELNVNALLLGDSALYLCASSSGVSGNTIYFGEGSWLTVV.

The chain links TRBV6-1 to TRBJ2-7; 10 bases match TRBD1. V lost 7 bases and J lost 0; bases outside the gene matches: 3. Germline V gene lookup returns CDR1 MNHNS and CDR2 SASEGT. CDR3 size: 14 residues. CDR3 DNA sequence: TGTGCCAGCACATGGGACAGGGGCTCCTACGAGCAGTACTTC. It translates to CASTWDRGSYEQYF.

V and J are TRBV5-4 and TRBJ2-1, with TRBD1 as a possible D gene (6 bases). Trimming stripped 3 bases from V and 5 bases from J, with 15 bases between. Germline V gene sequence: CDR1 SGHNT, CDR2 YYREEE (reference sequence). The CDR3 consists of 15 residues. Written as DNA, the CDR3 is TGTGCCAGCAGCTACGTCGGGACACTGAACAATGAGCAGTTCTTC. This translates into CASSYVGTLNNEQFF.

This clone was seen more than once but under ten times. The rearrangement links TRBV9 to TRBJ1-1, with unresolved D. The CDR3 extends over 18 amino acids. In germline, CDR1 is SGDLS, CDR2 YYNGEE. The V gene lost 0 bases and the J gene lost 1 base, with 19 bases spanning the gap. The CDR3 region has the DNA TGTGCCAGCAGCGTAGATGAAAGGATATCGGAGAGGAACACTGAAGCTTTCTTT. Its translation is CASSVDERISERNTEAFF.

This clone was recorded a few times. This sequence joins TRBV5-4 and TRBJ1-1; D uncertain. The V gene's germline CDR1 is SGHNT and CDR2 YYREEE (reference sequence). The CDR3 is 12 amino acids. The germline V and J ends were trimmed by 4 bases and 11 bases, with 15 bases remaining between them. CDR3 residues: CASSAGRASAFF. CDR3 nucleotide sequence: TGTGCCAGCAGCGCGGGCCGGGCGAGCGCTTTCTTT.